This T cell receptor (beta chain) was profiled in a study of cytomegalovirus exposure and HLA in healthy donors. Comment on this clone: The antigen remains unidentified.

Study-level findings and limits: Relative to equally common others, HLA-associated TCR beta chains showed greater clonal expansion in a later analysis.

The CDR3 is 15 residues long. V lost 3 bases to trimming and J lost 4 bases; unmatched junction nucleotides: 4. Germline V gene lookup returns CDR1 MDHEN and CDR2 SYDVKM. The PCR had 60 Vbeta and 13 Jbeta primers. The assay was immunoSEQ multiplex PCR, and TCRdb's table has in-frame clones only and misses some. The repertoire holds under 200,000 clones, with about 81% as singletons. The chain recombines TRBV28 with TRBJ2-1, with 9 bases aligning to TRBD2. This clonotype originated in a woman younger than 35 in good health and CMV-seronegative. The sample comprised PBMCs. CDR3: CASSFGLAMYNEQFF. For the CDR3, the DNA is TGTGCCAGCAGTTTCGGACTAGCGATGTACAATGAGCAGTTCTTC. Filled out from reference TRBV28 and TRBJ2-1, the complete variable domain reads DVKVTQSSRYLVKRTGEKVFLECVQDMDHENMFWYRQDPGLGLRLIYFSYDVKMKEKGDIPEGYSVSREKKERFSLILESASTNQTSMYLCASSFGLAMYNEQFFGPGTRLTVL.